These 14 T cell receptor beta chains were sequenced from one sample in a study of response to subunit inactivated influenza vaccine. TCRdb called the RT-PCR reads again in MiXCR, with one record for every CDR3 protein. Of about half a million distinct CDR3 sequences in the sample, 6.5% to 8% were seen once. The material sequenced was PBMCs from blood, taken about 23 months after vaccination. The receptors shown here come from a man between 50 and 75 years old who received an inactivated influenza vaccine.

The chain joins TRBV10-3 to TRBJ2-2, with D perhaps matching TRBD1 or TRBD2 (5 bases each). V was trimmed by 4 bases and J by 5 bases, leaving 11 bases between them. The germline CDR1 and CDR2 sequences are ENHRY and SYGVKD. CDR3 size: 14 residues. The CDR3 loop is CAISGDQITGELFF. In nucleotides, the CDR3 is TGTGCCATCAGTGGGGACCAAATTACCGGGGAGCTGTTTTTT.

V and J are TRBV30 and TRBJ1-5; D is perhaps TRBD1 (5 bases). V was pared by 2 bases and J by 7 bases, with 9 bases between. The CDR3 is 12 residues long. From germline, CDR1 is GTSNPN and CDR2 SVGIG (reference sequence). The CDR3 reads CAWSPRGQPQHF. The CDR3 DNA sequence: TGTGCCTGGAGTCCCCGGGGGCAGCCCCAGCATTTT.

V is TRBV5-5 and J is TRBJ1-5; 7 nucleotides agree with TRBD1. Germline V lookup: CDR1 SGHKS, CDR2 YYEKEE (reference sequence). V shed 2 bases and J 9 bases; nucleotides not matched to a gene: 8. This CDR3 spans 14 amino acids. In DNA, the CDR3 is TGTGCCAGCAGCTTTGGGACAGACCGGACGCCCCAGCATTTT. It codes for CASSFGTDRTPQHF.

This clonotype has a handful of counts. This CDR3 is CSASPGARIGELFF. The CDR3 DNA is TGCAGTGCTAGTCCAGGGGCAAGGATCGGGGAGCTGTTTTTT. The chain joins TRBV20-1 to TRBJ2-2, with D possibly matching TRBD1 (6 bases). The CDR3 sequence is 14 residues long. V was pared by 3 bases and J by 7 bases, with 15 bases between. CDR1 and CDR2 from the germline V gene are DFQATT and SNEGSKA (reference sequence).

This clonotype was seen only a few times. This rearrangement joins TRBV6-5 to TRBJ1-2; TRBD1 matches at 9 bases. From germline, CDR1 is MNHEY and CDR2 SVGAGI. The CDR3 consists of 17 residues. Trimming at V came to 0 bases and at J to 4 bases, leaving 9 bases not matched to a gene. CDR3 loop: CASSYSIRGQGVYGYTF. In DNA, the CDR3 is TGTGCCAGCAGTTACTCTATTCGGGGACAGGGTGTCTATGGCTACACCTTC.

The genes are TRBV12-3 or TRBV12-4 and TRBJ2-7; D may be TRBD2 (5 bases). V was shortened by 1 base and J by 0 bases, with 13 bases between the two germline ends. The CDR3 is 16 amino acids. CDR3 loop: CASSLVAGGSSYEQYF. Here the CDR3 DNA reads TGTGCCAGCAGTTTAGTGGCAGGAGGAAGCTCCTACGAGCAGTACTTC.

This chain uses TRBV6-5 with TRBJ2-1; 15 bases map to TRBD2. This CDR3 comprises 19 residues. Losses at the gene ends were 4 bases for V and 2 bases for J; bases not matched to a gene: 9. Per germline, CDR1 MNHEY and CDR2 SVGAGI. The CDR3 bases are TGTGCCAGCAGTTCCGGACTAGCGGGGGGGTTTGGTGCCTACAATGAGCAGTTCTTC. It yields the protein CASSSGLAGGFGAYNEQFF.

The chain joins TRBV20-1 to TRBJ1-6, with D maybe TRBD1 (5 bases). V lost 7 bases and J lost 5, with 9 bases in between. This CDR3 has 12 residues. Germline V gives CDR1 DFQATT, CDR2 SNEGSKA (reference sequence). For the CDR3, the DNA is TGCAGTGGGGGGAAGGATAATTCACCCCTCCACTTT. Translation: CSGGKDNSPLHF.

The chain links TRBV3-1 to TRBJ2-3; tentatively, D is TRBD1 (5 bases). CDR3 length: 11 residues. Germline V gene lookup returns CDR1 LGHDT and CDR2 YNNKEL (reference sequence). The V and J ends lost 6 bases and 9 bases respectively, with 10 bases between them. CDR3 nucleotides: TGTGCCAGCAGGAGGCAGGGAACGCAGTATTTT. This gives the protein CASRRQGTQYF.

This clonotype was counted only a few times. This rearrangement joins TRBV14 to TRBJ2-7; TRBD1 agrees at 8 bases. CDR3 length: 16 amino acids. V lost 5 bases, J lost 1 base, and 10 bases stayed unmatched. Germline assignment: CDR1 SGHDN and CDR2 FVKESK. CDR3 sequence (DNA): TGTGCCAGCAGCGCAGGGGGCTATTCCCGGTCCTACGAGCAGTACTTC. It encodes CASSAGGYSRSYEQYF.

The chain links TRBV2 to TRBJ2-7; 7 nucleotides line up with TRBD1. This CDR3 comprises 18 residues. The germline V gene encodes CDR1 SNHLY and CDR2 FYNNEI. V lost 6 bases and J lost 1; bases outside the gene matches: 18. The CDR3 DNA follows: TGTGCCAGCAGAGGCGCAGGGGGTGTGGGCCCGACATCCTACGAGCAGTACTTC. Translated: CASRGAGGVGPTSYEQYF.

The chain recombines TRBV3-1 with TRBJ1-1; D gene uncertain. The CDR3 has 13 residues. Trimming cost V 6 bases and J 6 bases, with 14 bases left between them. Germline lookup yields CDR1 LGHDT and CDR2 YNNKEL (reference sequence). CDR3: CASSLLQSSEAFF. The CDR3 nucleotides are TGTGCCAGCAGTCTTCTTCAGAGCTCTGAAGCTTTCTTT.

Concerning this clonotype: One end of the junction is discordant with germline, which a read error may explain. The V and J genes are TRBV24-1 and TRBJ2-3; perhaps D is TRBD1 or TRBD2 (6 bases each). Looked up from germline, CDR1 is KGHDR and CDR2 is SFDVKD. The length of the CDR3 is 11 residues. CDR3 protein: CATSGNGGPVF. Here the CDR3 DNA reads TGTGCCACCAGTGGTAACGGGGGCCCGGTTTTT.

Many counts were recorded for this clonotype. V is TRBV28 and J is TRBJ2-7; 9 bases agree with TRBD1. This CDR3 region has 13 residues. Germline loops: CDR1 MDHEN, CDR2 SYDVKM. With V trimmed by 7 bases and J by 4 bases, 5 bases remained unmatched. The CDR3 here is CASMTGTGYEQYF. The CDR3 nucleotides are TGTGCCAGCATGACCGGGACAGGGTACGAGCAGTACTTC.